The clone carrying this T cell receptor (beta chain) was recorded a few times. These data belong to a study of beta chain features in type 1 diabetes. This CDR3 spans 13 amino acids. From germline, CDR1 is SQVTM and CDR2 ANQGSEA. V shed 2 bases, J shed 12 bases, and the junction held 9 bases outside the gene matches. The investigators reverse transcribed all of the isolated RNA, so they sequenced expressed TCRB transcripts. The table came from immunoSEQ multiplex PCR; TCRdb's copy has only in-frame clones and leaves some out. This table holds about 200,000 clones, about 11% found once. One heparinised draw, averaging around 120 mL, was taken per donor.

The specimen was central memory CD4+ T cells from blood. The sequence was obtained from a man between 18 and 35 years old in good health. V gene TRBV29-1 combines with J gene TRBJ2-1; 8 positions match TRBD2. CDR3 residues: CSVESRRGASQFF. CDR3 DNA sequence: TGCAGCGTTGAAAGTCGGCGGGGGGCCTCGCAGTTCTTC.